These 28 T cell receptor beta chains were all obtained from the same sample, sequenced in a study of T cells in Graves' hyperthyroidism and ophthalmopathy. From RNA transcripts, TCR beta CDR3 regions were amplified. RT-PCR in the first round (using the HTBI primer set) targeted the TCR CDR3. TCRdb itself ran the multiplex PCR reads through MiXCR, one entry per CDR3 protein. The sample holds around 280,000 distinct CDR3 sequences, roughly 14% seen once. The sample was blood. The source of these receptors is a woman aged 25-40 years with Graves' hyperthyroidism that later progressed to Graves' ophthalmopathy.

This clonotype was detected many times. The rearrangement links TRBV30 to TRBJ2-1; 11 nucleotides match TRBD2. V lost 1 base, J lost 4 bases, and 6 bases stayed unmatched. This CDR3 spans 16 amino acids. Germline V CDR1 and CDR2: GTSNPN, SVGIG (reference sequence). CDR3 nucleotides: TGTGCCTGGAGTGGTACTAGCGGGAGTGGGTACAATGAGCAGTTCTTC. This gives the protein CAWSGTSGSGYNEQFF.

This clonotype was counted ten times or more. The gene calls are TRBV28 and TRBJ2-7; D could derive from TRBD1 or TRBD2 (5 bases each). The V and J ends lost 8 bases and 3 bases respectively, with 8 bases between them. The length of the CDR3 is 11 residues. CDR1 is MDHEN, CDR2 SYDVKM, per germline. CDR3 sequence reads: CASRDGYEQYF. Written as DNA, the CDR3 is TGTGCCAGCCGGGACGGCTACGAGCAGTACTTC.

At least ten counts were recorded for this clonotype. This chain joins TRBV7-9 and TRBJ2-3; TRBD2 agrees at 11 bases. The CDR3 extends over 17 amino acids. V was clipped by 1 base and J by 1 base; unmatched bases: 4. Germline loops: CDR1 SEHNR, CDR2 FQNEAQ (reference sequence). The CDR3 DNA reads as TGTGCCAGCAGCTTAGGGCTGACTAGCGGGGGCACAGATACGCAGTATTTT. This gives the protein CASSLGLTSGGTDTQYF.

This clonotype was seen only a few times. V gene TRBV7-6 combines with J gene TRBJ2-5; 7 bases are shared with TRBD2. Trimming took 5 bases from V and 7 from J; bases not matched to a gene: 1. Germline CDR1 SGHVS, CDR2 FNYEAQ. This CDR3 contains 11 residues. The CDR3: CASSGGVTQYF. CDR3 coding DNA: TGTGCCAGCAGCGGGGGGGTGACCCAGTACTTC.

Only a few counts were recorded for this clonotype. The chain combines TRBV30 with TRBJ2-1; 8 nucleotides match TRBD1. The CDR3 extends over 16 amino acids. J was trimmed by 2 bases and V by 1 base; bases with no gene match: 7. CDR1 is GTSNPN, CDR2 SVGIG, per germline (reference sequence). In nucleotides, the CDR3 is TGTGCCTGGAGTGACCTGACAGGGGATCCCTACAATGAGCAGTTCTTC. The encoded protein is CAWSDLTGDPYNEQFF.

This clonotype occurred many times. V usage is TRBV28 and J usage is TRBJ1-1; TRBD1 might be the D (6 bases). V was clipped by 4 bases and J by 5 bases, with 11 bases between them. The CDR3 contains 13 residues. Germline-derived CDR1 and CDR2 are MDHEN and SYDVKM. The CDR3 loop reads CASSSSTGTEAFF. The CDR3 DNA reads as TGTGCCAGCAGTTCATCCACAGGGACTGAAGCTTTCTTT. The variable domain in full, with the rest retrieved from reference TRBV28 and TRBJ1-1, is DVKVTQSSRYLVKRTGEKVFLECVQDMDHENMFWYRQDPGLGLRLIYFSYDVKMKEKGDIPEGYSVSREKKERFSLILESASTNQTSMYLCASSSSTGTEAFFGQGTRLTVV.

This clonotype was counted at least ten times. This chain joins TRBV27 and TRBJ2-7; no clear D gene. The CDR3 contains 15 residues. Germline V gene sequence: CDR1 MNHEY, CDR2 SMNVEV (reference sequence). V was trimmed by 4 bases and J by 3 bases, leaving 16 bases between them. CDR3 in DNA: TGTGCCAGCAGTTCGAGACCCCTTTCCCTCTACGAGCAGTACTTC. Amino acids: CASSSRPLSLYEQYF.

The rearrangement joins TRBV19 to TRBJ2-1; D gene uncertain. Deletions cut 5 bases from V and 6 bases from J, with 11 bases between. The CDR3 contains 13 residues. Germline V CDR1 and CDR2: LNHDA, SQIVND (reference sequence). In DNA, the CDR3 is TGTGCCAGTAGTGCCCAAAACAGCAATGAGCAGTTCTTC. It specifies CASSAQNSNEQFF. The variable domain in full, completed from reference TRBV19 and TRBJ2-1, reads DGGITQSPKYLFRKEGQNVTLSCEQNLNHDAMYWYRQDPGQGLRLIYYSQIVNDFQKGDIAEGYSVSREKKESFPLTVTSAQKNPTAFYLCASSAQNSNEQFFGPGTRLTVL.

This clonotype came up many times. The rearrangement joins TRBV20-1 to TRBJ1-6; 8 nucleotides line up with TRBD1. The CDR3 length is 16 residues. Germline lookup yields CDR1 DFQATT and CDR2 SNEGSKA (reference sequence). Trimming cost V 0 bases and J 8 bases; bases outside gene matches: 9. The chain's CDR3 is CSARDGQGGIYSPLHF. The CDR3 region has the DNA TGCAGTGCTAGAGACGGACAGGGTGGGATATATTCACCCCTCCACTTT.

V is TRBV28 and J is TRBJ2-3; 8 bases line up with TRBD1. Trimming took 7 bases from V and 2 from J; bases not matched to a gene: 11. CDR1 and CDR2 (germline): MDHEN, SYDVKM. CDR3 size: 16 residues. The CDR3 DNA is TGTGCCAGCACTCATTGGACAGGGACCTTCACAGATACGCAGTATTTT. Translating gives CASTHWTGTFTDTQYF.

This clonotype occurred many times. The rearrangement uses TRBV6-1 and TRBJ1-2, with D hard to call. Trimming took 3 bases from V and 4 from J, leaving 18 bases between them. CDR1 and CDR2 (germline): MNHNS, SASEGT. The CDR3 runs 16 residues. This chain's CDR3 is CASSDQDYSTPYGYTF. The CDR3 DNA sequence: TGTGCCAGCAGTGACCAAGACTATTCAACCCCCTATGGCTACACCTTC.

This clonotype was counted at least ten times. One end of the junction fails to match germline, which may point to a read error. The chain employs TRBV3-1 and TRBJ2-2, with TRBD1 matching 7 bases. CDR1 LGHDT and CDR2 YNNKEL come from the germline V gene (reference sequence). This CDR3 has 16 residues. The CDR3 loop is CASSEDRVGGTGELFF. CDR3 DNA: TGTGCCAGCAGCGAAGACAGGGTCGGTGGGACCGGGGAGCTGTTTTTT.

About this clonotype itself: A much more abundant neighbour one base away suggests this may be a read error. The chain is built from TRBV28 and TRBJ2-7; 10 bases match TRBD1. The CDR3 runs 13 residues. Germline loops: CDR1 MDHEN, CDR2 SYDVKM. Written as DNA, the CDR3 is TGTGCCAGCAGTACGGACAGGGGGTACGATCAGTACTTC. Its protein is CASSTDRGYDQYF.

This clonotype appeared many times. The V gene is TRBV27, the J gene TRBJ2-7; TRBD2 matches 7 bases. In germline, CDR1 is MNHEY, CDR2 SMNVEV (reference sequence). The CDR3 contains 15 residues. V was pared by 1 base and J by 3 bases, with 6 bases of the junction left unmatched. CDR3: CASSLYREVLYEQYF. In nucleotides, the CDR3 is TGTGCCAGCAGTTTATACCGGGAGGTTCTCTACGAGCAGTACTTC.

This clonotype has at least ten counts. This rearrangement joins TRBV20-1 to TRBJ2-7, with 7 bases identical to TRBD2. The germline gives CDR1 DFQATT, CDR2 SNEGSKA (reference sequence). The CDR3 has 14 amino acids. V lost 5 bases to trimming and J lost 2 bases; unmatched junction nucleotides: 9. Here the CDR3 DNA reads TGCAGTGCTCGGCGGCCTAGCGGTCCCTACGAGCAGTACTTC. The encoded protein is CSARRPSGPYEQYF.

The chain links TRBV20-1 to TRBJ2-3; D unclear. CDR3 length: 10 residues. V shed 2 bases and J shed 14 bases, with 11 bases lying between them. Germline V lookup: CDR1 DFQATT, CDR2 SNEGSKA (reference sequence). Here the CDR3 DNA reads TGCAGTGCTAGACATGACCTGCCGTATTTT. This encodes CSARHDLPYF.

In its sample, this clonotype was seen many times. The V call is TRBV27, the J call TRBJ2-7, with 7 positions matching TRBD2. CDR3 length: 15 amino acids. Unmatched junction bases numbered 7, after V lost 0 bases and J lost 5 bases. Germline V gives CDR1 MNHEY, CDR2 SMNVEV (reference sequence). As DNA, the CDR3 is TGTGCCAGCAGTTTATCCGTGGGGGGGAAAAACGAGCAGTACTTC. Translation gives CASSLSVGGKNEQYF.

This clonotype was counted ten times or more. This chain links TRBV6-1 with TRBJ2-6; perhaps TRBD2 as D (6 bases). The germline gives CDR1 MNHNS, CDR2 SASEGT. CDR3 length equals 16 residues. Trimming removed 8 bases from V and 0 bases from J, with 14 bases in between. The CDR3 here is CASGGGYASGANVLTF. Written as DNA, the CDR3 is TGTGCCAGCGGTGGGGGGTACGCCTCTGGGGCCAACGTCCTGACTTTC.

The sample holds many counts of this clonotype. The chain uses TRBV20-1 and TRBJ2-5, with D perhaps matching TRBD1 or TRBD2 (6 bases each). Per the germline V gene, CDR1 is DFQATT and CDR2 is SNEGSKA (reference sequence). Deletions cut 1 base from V and 7 bases from J, with 16 bases between. CDR3 length equals 14 residues. This CDR3 is CSARVLGSGATQYF. Here the CDR3 DNA reads TGCAGTGCTAGAGTTCTAGGATCGGGGGCGACCCAGTACTTC.

This chain joins TRBV6-1 and TRBJ2-7, with D unclear. The V end was cut by 1 base, the J end by 3 bases, with 7 bases between. The CDR3 has 13 amino acids. Germline loops: CDR1 MNHNS, CDR2 SASEGT. The CDR3 nucleotides read TGTGCCAGCAGTGAAGTTCAGAACTACGAGCAGTACTTC. Protein product: CASSEVQNYEQYF.

This clonotype is labeled large (0.1 to 1%). The rearrangement links TRBV18 to TRBJ2-3; 12 positions agree with TRBD2. CDR3 length: 18 amino acids. With 3 bases clipped from V and 6 bases from J, the junction kept 13 bases outside the gene matches. Per the germline V gene, CDR1 is KGHSH and CDR2 is LQKENI. CDR3 sequence (DNA): TGTGCCAGCTCACCTGGGACTAGCGGGCCCCCGACCACGGATACGCAGTATTTT. Protein product: CASSPGTSGPPTTDTQYF.

This clonotype was counted many times. This chain links TRBV20-1 with TRBJ2-3; D gene uncertain. V lost 0 bases and J lost 3, with 7 bases in between. This CDR3 is 13 amino acids long. Germline-derived CDR1 and CDR2 are DFQATT and SNEGSKA (reference sequence). Here the CDR3 reads CSARDGLTDTQYF. The CDR3 DNA follows: TGCAGTGCTAGAGATGGGTTGACAGATACGCAGTATTTT.

There are many counts of this clonotype. The V gene is TRBV29-1, the J gene TRBJ1-1; D is perhaps TRBD1 (5 bases). The CDR3 contains 13 residues. In germline, CDR1 is SQVTM, CDR2 ANQGSEA. Trimming stripped 4 bases from V and 2 bases from J, with 11 bases between. The CDR3 region is CSVGRTINTEAFF. CDR3 nucleotides: TGCAGCGTTGGAAGGACAATAAACACTGAAGCTTTCTTT.

In nucleotides, the CDR3 is TGCAGTGCTGGCGGCGGCGGGACAGGCACCGGGGAGCTGTTTTTT. Protein sequence: CSAGGGGTGTGELFF. The V call is TRBV20-1, the J call TRBJ2-2; TRBD1 matches 8 bases. CDR1 DFQATT and CDR2 SNEGSKA come from the germline V gene (reference sequence). V gave up 5 bases and J gave up 4 bases; unmatched junction bases: 9. The CDR3 length is 15 residues.

This clonotype was picked up many times. CDR3 bases: TGTGCCTGGACCGGGACAGGGGACTACAATGAGCAGTTCTTC. Protein product: CAWTGTGDYNEQFF. The J gene is TRBJ2-1, the V gene TRBV30, with TRBD1 matching over 10 bases. There are 14 residues in the CDR3. V lost 4 bases to trimming and J lost 3 bases; unmatched junction nucleotides: 3. Germline V gene data show CDR1 as GTSNPN and CDR2 as SVGIG (reference sequence).

Ten or more counts support this clonotype. The chain is built from TRBV27 and TRBJ2-7; 8 bases match TRBD2. The CDR3 runs 15 residues. Germline V gene lookup returns CDR1 MNHEY and CDR2 SMNVEV (reference sequence). V gave up 1 base and J gave up 0 bases; unmatched junction bases: 2. This CDR3 is CASSLLGTSSYEQYF. In DNA form, the CDR3 reads TGTGCCAGCAGTTTATTGGGGACTAGCTCCTACGAGCAGTACTTC.

This clonotype was observed at least ten times. The rearrangement joins TRBV15 to TRBJ2-1, with 11 bases aligning to TRBD2. The CDR3 loop spans 14 amino acids. CDR1 is LNHNV and CDR2 is YYDKDF in the germline V gene (reference sequence). V dropped 4 bases and J dropped 8; count of bases not matched to a gene: 4. The CDR3 nucleotides are TGTGCCACCAGCACAGGGACTAGCGGCGATGAGCAGTTCTTC. Translated, it gives CATSTGTSGDEQFF.

This clonotype was recorded many times. The CDR3 DNA reads as TGTGCCAGCAGCCCGAGACTAGCGGGCGATCTAAGACTATACAATGAGCAGTTCTTC. As protein: CASSPRLAGDLRLYNEQFF. This sequence joins TRBV7-8 and TRBJ2-1; TRBD2 matches at 10 bases. J was trimmed by 4 bases and V by 5 bases; bases with no gene match: 17. The germline V gene has CDR1 SGHVS and CDR2 FQNEAQ. The CDR3 sequence is 19 residues long. Supplemented by reference TRBV7-8 and TRBJ2-1, the full variable domain reads GAGVSQSPRYKVAKRGQDVALRCDPISGHVSLFWYQQALGQGPEFLTYFQNEAQLDKSGLPSDRFFAERPEGSVSTLKIQRTQQEDSAVYLCASSPRLAGDLRLYNEQFFGPGTRLTVL.